This section outlines one TCR beta chain sequence together with its context. Some clones are missing from TCRdb's copy, which holds only in-frame ones; the method was immunoSEQ multiplex PCR. The table includes hundreds of thousands of clones, approximately 89% detected once. The CDR3 extends over 16 amino acids. Germline assignment: CDR1 SGHKS and CDR2 YYEKEE (reference sequence). Deletions cut 0 bases from V and 5 bases from J, with 12 bases between. The data originate from a study of shared T cell receptors in the human thymus. This sample was shared with a second study, whose subject was human thymus T cells. In that study: It was healthy Finnish infants having corrective surgery for congenital heart defects who were the donors.

This sequence was found in a boy younger than two with a congenital heart defect. The sequenced sample consisted of thymocytes. This chain connects TRBV5-5 to TRBJ1-6, with D maybe TRBD1 (5 bases). This CDR3 is CASSLEGVKDNSPLHF. The CDR3, as DNA: TGTGCCAGCAGCTTGGAAGGGGTCAAGGATAATTCACCCCTCCACTTT.